This T cell receptor (beta chain) emerged from a study of T cells in Graves' hyperthyroidism and ophthalmopathy. Study-level findings and limits: Blood held most thyroid clonotypes expanded above 0.001 frequency.

This clonotype has ten or more counts. The target antigen is unknown. RNA transcripts yielded amplified TCR beta CDR3 regions. HTBI primers were the set used in a first-round RT-PCR of the TCR CDR3. From the multiplex PCR reads, TCRdb called clonotypes with MiXCR, one entry per CDR3 protein. The sample yields about 350,000 distinct CDR3 sequences, approximately 14% seen once. The study defined stable Graves' hyperthyroidism as no ophthalmopathy progression within 18 months. Newly diagnosed hyperthyroidism patients aged 18 to 65 years had disease lasting under 2 months. V was pared by 4 bases and J by 5 bases, with 12 bases of the junction left unmatched. CDR3 length equals 16 residues. CDR1 is LNHDA and CDR2 is SQIVND in the germline V gene (reference sequence).

This chain uses TRBV19 with TRBJ2-5; 8 bases are shared with TRBD1. Sequenced: blood. This clonotype was sampled from a woman aged 25 to 45 with Graves' hyperthyroidism. The CDR3 region is CASSTPRDRGRETQYF. The CDR3 bases are TGTGCCAGTAGTACCCCCAGAGACAGGGGCCGGGAGACCCAGTACTTC. Drawing the rest from reference TRBV19 and TRBJ2-5, the complete variable domain is DGGITQSPKYLFRKEGQNVTLSCEQNLNHDAMYWYRQDPGQGLRLIYYSQIVNDFQKGDIAEGYSVSREKKESFPLTVTSAQKNPTAFYLCASSTPRDRGRETQYFGPGTRLLVL.